The 10 T cell receptor beta chains given below trace back to one sample, sequenced in a study of cytomegalovirus exposure and HLA in healthy donors. Generated by immunoSEQ multiplex PCR, the TCRdb table keeps only in-frame clones and is missing some. Of roughly 120,000 clones listed, roughly 94% are singletons. Sequencing input: PBMCs. These receptors all stem from a woman aged 18-29 years in good health and CMV-seronegative.

The chain joins TRBV5-6 to TRBJ2-5; TRBD2 aligns across 9 bases. J lost 8 bases, V lost 4 bases, and 9 bases had no gene match. The CDR3 covers 14 residues. Germline V gene sequence: CDR1 SGHDT, CDR2 YYEEEE. The CDR3 reads CASSRGASGNTQYF. CDR3 nucleotide sequence: TGTGCCAGCAGCAGGGGGGCTAGCGGGAACACCCAGTACTTC.

The gene calls are TRBV9 and TRBJ2-2; TRBD1 agrees at 10 bases. The ends lost 0 bases at V and 5 bases at J; junction bases unmatched: 1. The CDR3 has 15 residues. The germline V gene has CDR1 SGDLS and CDR2 YYNGEE. The CDR3 loop reads CASSVEGQGTGELFF. In nucleotides, the CDR3 is TGTGCCAGCAGCGTAGAGGGACAGGGGACCGGGGAGCTGTTTTTT.

J is TRBJ2-1 and V is TRBV5-1, with D uncertain. The CDR3 spans 17 residues. The V end lost 0 bases, the J end lost 0 bases, and 13 bases lay between the germline ends. Germline V lookup: CDR1 SGHRS, CDR2 YFSETQ. The DNA for the CDR3 is TGCGCCAGCAGCTTGGAGTATCGACATAGCTCCTACAATGAGCAGTTCTTC. Protein sequence: CASSLEYRHSSYNEQFF.

This clone was detected once. J is TRBJ2-2 and V is TRBV5-1; 7 bases align to TRBD1. J was trimmed by 5 bases and V by 5 bases; bases with no gene match: 9. The CDR3 has 15 residues. CDR1 and CDR2 (germline): SGHRS, YFSETQ. The CDR3 sequence: CASSPGTVLTGELFF. The CDR3, as DNA: TGCGCCAGCAGTCCCGGGACAGTCTTAACCGGGGAGCTGTTTTTT.

The rearrangement uses TRBV5-6 and TRBJ2-3; 7 bases are a match to TRBD2. The CDR3 covers 19 residues. V dropped 4 bases and J dropped 5; count of bases not matched to a gene: 22. The V gene's germline CDR1 is SGHDT and CDR2 YYEEEE. As DNA, the CDR3 is TGTGCCAGCAGCCCCCTCGCGGGGCCTGGGGGGGTAGTGGGAGATACGCAGTATTTT. This translates into CASSPLAGPGGVVGDTQYF.

The chain links TRBV5-4 to TRBJ1-1; perhaps TRBD1 as D (5 bases). Germline V lookup: CDR1 SGHNT, CDR2 YYREEE (reference sequence). Trimming left V 6 bases short and J 4 bases short, with 13 bases between. The CDR3 sequence is 13 residues long. CDR3 DNA sequence: TGTGCCAGCAATCTCGCGGGGGGCACTGAAGCTTTCTTT. It is translated as CASNLAGGTEAFF.

The chain recombines TRBV9 with TRBJ2-3; 11 bases line up with TRBD1. The CDR3 is 17 amino acids. Per germline, CDR1 SGDLS and CDR2 YYNGEE. The V and J ends lost 5 bases and 1 base, in that order; junction bases with no gene match: 9. CDR3 sequence reads: CASSRTGGLDGTDTQYF. CDR3 bases: TGTGCCAGCAGTCGGACAGGGGGCCTAGATGGCACAGATACGCAGTATTTT.

This rearrangement joins TRBV27 to TRBJ2-1; perhaps TRBD1 as D (5 bases). Per the germline V gene, CDR1 is MNHEY and CDR2 is SMNVEV (reference sequence). CDR3 length: 15 residues. Trimming shortened V by 5 bases and J by 2 bases, and 13 bases separated the two germline ends. The CDR3 here is CASSIPGIPYNEQFF. The CDR3 DNA is TGTGCCAGCAGTATCCCAGGGATACCCTACAATGAGCAGTTCTTC.

The chain uses TRBV4-1 and TRBJ2-7, with 11 bases matching TRBD2. CDR1 is MGHRA, CDR2 YSYEKL, per germline. This CDR3 is 16 amino acids long. Trimming removed 4 bases from V and 7 bases from J; junction bases left unmatched: 12. In nucleotides, the CDR3 is TGCGCCAGCAGCCTGACTTTTGGGCTAGCGGGAGGAGAGCAGTACTTC. Protein: CASSLTFGLAGGEQYF.

The chain links TRBV30 to TRBJ1-1; D ambiguous. The CDR3 consists of 11 residues. The V gene lost 4 bases and the J gene lost 3 bases, with 6 bases spanning the gap. Germline V lookup: CDR1 GTSNPN, CDR2 SVGIG (reference sequence). The CDR3 region has the DNA TGTGCCTGGACAACGGACACTGAAGCTTTCTTT. Protein: CAWTTDTEAFF.